Sequencing of this T cell receptor beta chain was carried out in a study of persistence of HIV-infected CD4 T cells (dated by TCRdb to 2018 to 2020). Study-wide context: CMV- and HIV-1 Gag-responding CD4+ T cells were isolated from ART-treated individuals so that antigen-driven clonal expansion of HIV-1-infected cells could be examined. Suppressive ART had been received by participants for a median of roughly 8 years. Apart from a couple of participants who underwent leukapheresis at a single time point, peripheral blood samples of up to about 180 mL were collected from participants at multiple time points. The clonality of all cells in each sorted population was measured by TCRbeta sequencing, and the clonality of infected cells was measured by proviral sequencing. For the TCR cluster analysis across participants, 8 or 9 participants were included for CMV and over 5 participants for Gag. The paper's findings and limits, for the study overall: Few individuals were included in the study, and only a limited range of antigens was tested. TCRbeta richness in CMV- and Gag-responding cells was significantly lower than in anti-CD3/anti-CD28-responding cells; CMV-responding cells had higher oligoclonality than CD3/CD28-stimulated and Gag-responding cells. Within the same sorted populations, TCR oligoclonality correlated with proviral oligoclonality. Antigen-responding cells were enriched for expanded CDR3beta sequences that were degenerate, which suggests that CD4+ responses to CMV and Gag underwent convergent selection. Because the TCR analyses were done in bulk, restricting them to just the rare CMV-responding cells that actually carried HIV-1 proviruses was not possible.

Interpreted using the paper, the treatment or condition label stands for: suppressive antiretroviral therapy. A pool of overlapping HIV-1 Gag 15-mer peptides, at 0.75 to 1 ug per peptide per mL, was used to stimulate the cells. Nonresponding CD40L-negative CD69-negative CD45RO-high memory CD4+ T cells were sorted as memory populations depleted of antigen-responding cells. Participants were HIV-1-infected adults who started suppressive ART during chronic infection. Plasma HIV-1 RNA had been undetectable (below 50 copies/mL) in participants for at least 4 years. To be included, participants needed a CD4+ T cell count above 400 cells/uL and a positive CMV serology. Before stimulation, PBMCs were isolated using density centrifugation and then depleted of CD8+ T cells. Stimulation of CD8-depleted PBMCs was carried out for over 15 hours with anti-CD28/CD49d costimulation, CD40-blocking antibody and enfuvirtide, to prevent new infections. Cell sorting was done on a Beckman Coulter MoFlo Legacy or XDP sorter, and dead cells were excluded with propidium iodide. Genomic DNA was extracted using the QIAamp DNA Mini Kit for samples with more than one million cells and using the Quick-DNA Microprep Kit for all other samples.

In regard to this clone: There is no known antigen for this receptor. One base away there is no much larger clone; base qualities are not given.

V is cut by 11 bases and J by 5 bases, and the space between the germline ends is 13 bases. The CDR3 contains 11 residues, cysteine and phenylalanine counted. The entry retains the CDR3 DNA only, 33 bases that are in frame from base 1. CDR1 and CDR2 are drawn from the germline V gene: ENHRY, SYGVKD. The immunoSEQ hsTCRB assay version 4, run in survey mode, was used to sequence TCRbeta repertoires from genomic DNA. For TCRbeta sequencing, genomic DNA was diluted to 9.5 to 10 ng/uL, and up to 1 ug was used per sample. The published analysis was carried out like this. ImmunoSeq Analyzer 3.0 was used for analysis of TCRbeta data, and diversity was computed on productive nucleotide rearrangements. The improved Chao index was used to estimate lower-bound TCR diversity, and the Gini coefficient was used to estimate clonality using the Immunarch R package. Different nucleotide rearrangements encoding the same CDR3beta amino acid sequence were treated as distinct clonotypes. TCRbeta sequences significantly enriched in antigen-responding cells relative to anti-CD3/anti-CD28-activated cells were identified by differential abundance analysis. TCRs were clustered by predicted peptide-MHC specificity with GLIPH2, both within individual participants and across merged participant data sets. TCRdb mirrors the immuneACCESS table, restricted to in-frame sequences. Some clones are absent from its copies; in checked studies, under half trace to an unresolved V gene, and the reason for the others is unknown. That table supplies the V and J calls and clone size; D and trimming were determined from the DNA. The table for this sample lists about 40,000 clones; about 84% of them were counted only once. Of the sample, 13% to 15% is held by the ten largest clones.

This sequence originates from an adult man with HIV who was CMV-seropositive. Here the chain combines TRBV10-3 and TRBJ2-7; possibly the D gene is TRBD2, per 7 matching bases. Material: CD4+ T cells sorted from PBMCs after approximately 20-hour stimulation, obtained from a patient who received antiretroviral therapy. In the paper's terms, the cell subset or site label means: CD40L-CD69- CD45RO-high memory CD4 T cells not responding to Gag peptides. The CDR3 reads CAARGGHEQYF. The sequenced DNA: TGTGCCGCACGCGGGGGCCACGAGCAGTACTTC.